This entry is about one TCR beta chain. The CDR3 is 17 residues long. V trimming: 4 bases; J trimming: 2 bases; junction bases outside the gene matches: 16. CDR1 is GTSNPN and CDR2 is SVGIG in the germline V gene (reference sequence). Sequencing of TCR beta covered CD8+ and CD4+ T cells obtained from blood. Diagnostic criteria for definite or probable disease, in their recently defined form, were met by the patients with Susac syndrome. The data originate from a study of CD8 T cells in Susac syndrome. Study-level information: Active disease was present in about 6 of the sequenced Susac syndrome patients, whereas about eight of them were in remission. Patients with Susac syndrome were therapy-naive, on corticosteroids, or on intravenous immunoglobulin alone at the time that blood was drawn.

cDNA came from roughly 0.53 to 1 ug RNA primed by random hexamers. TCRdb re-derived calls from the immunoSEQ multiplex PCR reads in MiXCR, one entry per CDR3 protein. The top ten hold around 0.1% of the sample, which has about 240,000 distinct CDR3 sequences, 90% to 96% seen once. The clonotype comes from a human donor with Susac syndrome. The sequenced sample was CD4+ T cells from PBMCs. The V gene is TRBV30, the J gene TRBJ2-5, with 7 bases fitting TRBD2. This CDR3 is CAWTKTKLTSDQETQYF. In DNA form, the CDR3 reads TGTGCCTGGACCAAAACAAAATTAACTAGCGATCAAGAGACCCAGTACTTC.